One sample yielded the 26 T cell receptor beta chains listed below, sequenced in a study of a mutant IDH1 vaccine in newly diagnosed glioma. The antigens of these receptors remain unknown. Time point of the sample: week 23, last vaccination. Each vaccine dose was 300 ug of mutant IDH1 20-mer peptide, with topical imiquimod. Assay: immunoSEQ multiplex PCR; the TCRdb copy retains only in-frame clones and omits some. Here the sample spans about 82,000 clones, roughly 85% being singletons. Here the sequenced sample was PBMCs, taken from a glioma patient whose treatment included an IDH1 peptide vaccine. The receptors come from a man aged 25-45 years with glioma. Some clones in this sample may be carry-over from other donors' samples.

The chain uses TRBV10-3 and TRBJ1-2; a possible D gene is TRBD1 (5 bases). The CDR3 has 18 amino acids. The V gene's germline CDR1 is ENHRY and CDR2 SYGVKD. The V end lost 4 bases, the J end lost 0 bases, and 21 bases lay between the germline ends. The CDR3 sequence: CAISAPGGGSRPNYGYTF. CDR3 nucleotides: TGTGCCATCAGTGCACCTGGGGGAGGCTCCCGCCCTAACTATGGCTACACCTTC.

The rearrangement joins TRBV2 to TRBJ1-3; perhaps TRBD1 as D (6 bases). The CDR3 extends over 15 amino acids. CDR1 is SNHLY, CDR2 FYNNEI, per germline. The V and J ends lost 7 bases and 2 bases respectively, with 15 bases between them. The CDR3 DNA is TGTGCCAGCACCCGGGACATCTCCCCTGGAAACACCATATATTTT. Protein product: CASTRDISPGNTIYF. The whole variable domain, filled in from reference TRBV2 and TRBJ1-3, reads EPEVTQTPSHQVTQMGQEVILRCVPISNHLYFYWYRQILGQKVEFLVSFYNNEISEKSEIFDDQFSVERPDGSNFTLKIRSTKLEDSAMYFCASTRDISPGNTIYFGEGSWLTVV.

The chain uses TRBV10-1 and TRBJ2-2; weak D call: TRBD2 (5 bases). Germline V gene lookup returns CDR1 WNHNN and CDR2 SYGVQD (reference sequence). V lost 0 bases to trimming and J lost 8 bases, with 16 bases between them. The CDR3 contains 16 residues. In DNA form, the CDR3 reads TGCGCCAGCAGTGAGTCAAGCGGAGGCCCTCGGGGGGAGCTGTTTTTT. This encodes CASSESSGGPRGELFF.

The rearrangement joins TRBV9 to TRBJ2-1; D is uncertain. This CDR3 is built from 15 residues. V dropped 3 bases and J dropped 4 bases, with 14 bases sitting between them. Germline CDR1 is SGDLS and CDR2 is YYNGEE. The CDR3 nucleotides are TGTGCCAGCAGCGGCGATGCCGGATCGTACAATGAGCAGTTCTTC. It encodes CASSGDAGSYNEQFF.

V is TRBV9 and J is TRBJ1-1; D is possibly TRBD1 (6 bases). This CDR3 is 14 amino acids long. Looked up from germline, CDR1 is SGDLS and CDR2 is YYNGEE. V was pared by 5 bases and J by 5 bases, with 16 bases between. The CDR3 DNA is TGTGCCAGCAGGGCAACAGGGATGGAGACTGAAGCTTTCTTT. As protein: CASRATGMETEAFF.

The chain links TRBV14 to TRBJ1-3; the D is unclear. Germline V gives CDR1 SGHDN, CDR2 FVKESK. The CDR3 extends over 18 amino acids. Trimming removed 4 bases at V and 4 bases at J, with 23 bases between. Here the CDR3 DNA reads TGTGCCAGCAGCCCAAGATTTTCGGTGCAACCTAGAGGAAACACCATATATTTT. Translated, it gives CASSPRFSVQPRGNTIYF. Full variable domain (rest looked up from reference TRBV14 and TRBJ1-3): EAGVTQFPSHSVIEKGQTVTLRCDPISGHDNLYWYRRVMGKEIKFLLHFVKESKQDESGMPNNRFLAERTGGTYSTLKVQPAELEDSGVYFCASSPRFSVQPRGNTIYFGEGSWLTVV.

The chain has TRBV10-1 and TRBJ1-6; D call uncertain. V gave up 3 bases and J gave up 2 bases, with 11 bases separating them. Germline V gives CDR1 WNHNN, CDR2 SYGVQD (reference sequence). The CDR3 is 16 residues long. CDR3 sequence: CASSDLGRPYNSPLHF. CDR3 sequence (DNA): TGCGCCAGCAGTGACCTGGGAAGACCCTATAATTCACCCCTCCACTTT.

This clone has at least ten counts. The CDR3 loop is CASGGQYYGYTF. The CDR3 DNA follows: TGTGCCAGCGGTGGGCAGTACTATGGCTACACCTTC. The rearrangement uses TRBV6-5 and TRBJ1-2; D not resolved. Germline V gives CDR1 MNHEY, CDR2 SVGAGI. Trimming removed 8 bases from V and 3 bases from J, with 10 bases in between. The CDR3 consists of 12 residues.

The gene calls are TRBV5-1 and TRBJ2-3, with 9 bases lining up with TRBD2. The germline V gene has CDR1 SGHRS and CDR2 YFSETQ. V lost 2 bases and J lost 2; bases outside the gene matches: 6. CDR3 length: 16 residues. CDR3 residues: CASSFRTSETTDTQYF. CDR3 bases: TGCGCCAGCAGCTTCCGGACTAGCGAGACCACAGATACGCAGTATTTT.

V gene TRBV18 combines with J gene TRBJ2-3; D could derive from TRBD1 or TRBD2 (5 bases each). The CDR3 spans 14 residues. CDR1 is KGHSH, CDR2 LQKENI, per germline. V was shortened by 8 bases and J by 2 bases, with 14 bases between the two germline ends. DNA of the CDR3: TGTGCCAGCCGAAGGGACCTATCCACAGATACGCAGTATTTT. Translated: CASRRDLSTDTQYF.

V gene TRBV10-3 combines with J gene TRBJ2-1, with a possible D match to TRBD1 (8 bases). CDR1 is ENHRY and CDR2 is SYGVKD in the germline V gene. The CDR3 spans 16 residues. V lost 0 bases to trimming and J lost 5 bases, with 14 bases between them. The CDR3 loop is CAISESRGTGNNEQFF. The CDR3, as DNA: TGTGCCATCAGTGAGTCGCGGGGGACAGGTAACAATGAGCAGTTCTTC.

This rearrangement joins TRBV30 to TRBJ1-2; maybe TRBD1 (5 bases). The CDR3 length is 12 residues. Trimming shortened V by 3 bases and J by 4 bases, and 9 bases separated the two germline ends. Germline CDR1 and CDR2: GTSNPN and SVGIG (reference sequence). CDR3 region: CAWSRGFYGYTF. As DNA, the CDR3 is TGTGCCTGGAGCCGGGGGTTCTATGGCTACACCTTC.

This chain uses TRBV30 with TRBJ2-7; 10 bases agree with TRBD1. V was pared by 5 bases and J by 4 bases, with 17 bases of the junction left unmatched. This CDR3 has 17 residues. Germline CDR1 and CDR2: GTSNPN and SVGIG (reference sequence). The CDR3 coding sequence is TGTGCCTGGGGGCGGGACAGGGGTCTTGCAGCGTCTTACGAGCAGTACTTC. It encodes CAWGRDRGLAASYEQYF.

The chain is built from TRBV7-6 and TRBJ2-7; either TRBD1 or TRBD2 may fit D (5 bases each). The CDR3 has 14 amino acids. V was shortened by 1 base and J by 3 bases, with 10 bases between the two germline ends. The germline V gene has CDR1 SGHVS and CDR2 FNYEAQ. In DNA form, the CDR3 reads TGTGCCAGCAGCTTAGGAGGGGTTGGCTACGAGCAGTACTTC. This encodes CASSLGGVGYEQYF. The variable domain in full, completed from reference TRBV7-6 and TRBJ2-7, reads GAGVSQSPRYKVTKRGQDVALRCDPISGHVSLYWYRQALGQGPEFLTYFNYEAQQDKSGLPNDRFSAERPEGSISTLTIQRTEQRDSAMYRCASSLGGVGYEQYFGPGTRLTVT.

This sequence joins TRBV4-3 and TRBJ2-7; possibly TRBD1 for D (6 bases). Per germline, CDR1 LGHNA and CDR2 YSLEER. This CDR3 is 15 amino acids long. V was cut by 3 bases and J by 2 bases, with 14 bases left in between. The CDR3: CASSHSVGGPYEQYF. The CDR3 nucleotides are TGCGCCAGCAGCCATTCCGTAGGGGGTCCCTACGAGCAGTACTTC.

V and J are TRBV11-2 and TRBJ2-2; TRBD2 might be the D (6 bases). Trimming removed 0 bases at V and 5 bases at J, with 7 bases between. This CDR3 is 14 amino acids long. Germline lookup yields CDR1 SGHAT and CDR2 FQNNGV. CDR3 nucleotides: TGTGCCAGCAGCTTAGAGGCGGGGACCGGGGAGCTGTTTTTT. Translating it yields CASSLEAGTGELFF.

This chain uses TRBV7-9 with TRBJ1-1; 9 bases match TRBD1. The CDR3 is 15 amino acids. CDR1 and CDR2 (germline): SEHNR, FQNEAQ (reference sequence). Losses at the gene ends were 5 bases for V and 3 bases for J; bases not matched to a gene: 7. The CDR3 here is CASSLPGQGHTEAFF. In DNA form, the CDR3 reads TGTGCCAGCAGCCTACCGGGACAGGGCCACACTGAAGCTTTCTTT.

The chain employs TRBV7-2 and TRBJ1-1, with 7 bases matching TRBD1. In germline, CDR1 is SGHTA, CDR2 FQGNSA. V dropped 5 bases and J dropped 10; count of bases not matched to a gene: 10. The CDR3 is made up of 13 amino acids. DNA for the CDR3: TGTGCCAGCAGCGCCGGGACAGCGGCGGGAGCTTTCTTT. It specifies CASSAGTAAGAFF.

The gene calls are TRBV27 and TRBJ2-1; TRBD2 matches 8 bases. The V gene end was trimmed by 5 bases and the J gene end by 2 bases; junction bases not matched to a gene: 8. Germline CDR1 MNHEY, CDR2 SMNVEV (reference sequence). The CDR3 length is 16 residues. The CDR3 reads CASSPGVSGAYNEQFF. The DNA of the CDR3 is TGTGCCAGCAGTCCGGGCGTTAGCGGGGCCTACAATGAGCAGTTCTTC.

CDR3 residues: CASLFEGNTEAFF. For the CDR3, the DNA is TGTGCCAGCCTGTTTGAGGGGAACACTGAAGCTTTCTTT. The chain recombines TRBV6-6 with TRBJ1-1; D uncertain. V shed 8 bases and J shed 1 base, with 11 bases lying between them. Germline V gene data show CDR1 as MNHNY and CDR2 as SVGAGI (reference sequence). The CDR3 contains 13 residues.

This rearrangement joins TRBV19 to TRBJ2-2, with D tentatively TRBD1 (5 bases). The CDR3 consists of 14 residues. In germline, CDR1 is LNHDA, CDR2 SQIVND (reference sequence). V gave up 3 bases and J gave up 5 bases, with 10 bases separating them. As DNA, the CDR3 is TGTGCCAGTAGTATGCAAGGGGTGACCGGGGAGCTGTTTTTT. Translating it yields CASSMQGVTGELFF.

In DNA form, the CDR3 reads TGTGCCAGCAGCTTAGGAGGACTAGCTTCCTACGAGCAGTACTTC. This sequence encodes CASSLGGLASYEQYF. The V gene is TRBV7-2, the J gene TRBJ2-7; 8 bases are shared with TRBD2. J gave up 1 base and V 1 base, and 3 bases lay outside the gene matches. Germline V lookup: CDR1 SGHTA, CDR2 FQGNSA. CDR3 length: 15 residues.

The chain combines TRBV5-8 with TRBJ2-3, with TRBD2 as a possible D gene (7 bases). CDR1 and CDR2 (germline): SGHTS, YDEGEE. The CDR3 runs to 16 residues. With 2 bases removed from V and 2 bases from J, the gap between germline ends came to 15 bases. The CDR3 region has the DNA TGTGCCAGCAGCTTATCATACGGGGGGCACACAGATACGCAGTATTTT. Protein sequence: CASSLSYGGHTDTQYF. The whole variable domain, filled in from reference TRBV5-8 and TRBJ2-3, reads EAGVTQSPTHLIKTRGQQATLRCSPISGHTSVYWYQQALGLGLQFLLWYDEGEERNRGNFPPRFSGRQFPNYSSELNVNALELEDSALYLCASSLSYGGHTDTQYFGPGTRLTVL.

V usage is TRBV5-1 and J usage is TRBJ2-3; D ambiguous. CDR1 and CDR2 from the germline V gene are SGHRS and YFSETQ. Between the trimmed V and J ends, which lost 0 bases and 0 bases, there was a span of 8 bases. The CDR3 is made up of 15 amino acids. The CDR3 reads CASSLGQFSTDTQYF. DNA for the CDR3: TGCGCCAGCAGCTTGGGGCAGTTTAGCACAGATACGCAGTATTTT.

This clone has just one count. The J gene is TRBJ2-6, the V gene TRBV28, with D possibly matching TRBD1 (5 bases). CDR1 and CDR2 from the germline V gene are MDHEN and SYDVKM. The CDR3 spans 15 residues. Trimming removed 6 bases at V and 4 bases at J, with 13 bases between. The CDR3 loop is CASRPGYSGANVLTF. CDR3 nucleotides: TGTGCCAGCAGACCAGGGTATTCGGGGGCCAACGTCCTGACTTTC.

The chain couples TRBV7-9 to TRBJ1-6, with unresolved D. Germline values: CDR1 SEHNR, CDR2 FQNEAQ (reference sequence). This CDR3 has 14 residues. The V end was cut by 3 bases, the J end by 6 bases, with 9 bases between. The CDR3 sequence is CASSFRTGNSPLHF. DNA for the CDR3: TGTGCCAGCAGCTTCCGGACGGGTAATTCACCCCTCCACTTT.